This paragraph covers one TCR beta chain sequence. Antigen specificity is unknown. Germline CDR1 reads SEHNR; CDR2 reads FQNEAQ (reference sequence). The CDR3 covers 13 residues. The data stem from a study of T cells expressing NK-cell markers. Study in general: Eight donors were sequenced, of whom seven were HCMV-seropositive, while the remaining one was HCMV-seronegative.

The study, taken as a whole, reports: The CD3+CD56-NKG2C+ fraction was also led by these clonotypes in four donors.

5'RACE template switching built TCR beta cDNA with unique molecular identifiers. TCRdb re-called the 5' RACE reads and gives one entry per CDR3 protein, without DNA. This table holds a few hundred thousand distinct CDR3 sequences. V and J are TRBV7-9 and TRBJ1-2. Sequenced input: blood T cells: a sorted CD56 or NKG2C T cell subset, CD4+ or CD8+ T cells, or bulk PBMC T cells (not recorded which). The source is a man aged 18-75 years in good health. This CDR3 is CASSLATTTGYTF.